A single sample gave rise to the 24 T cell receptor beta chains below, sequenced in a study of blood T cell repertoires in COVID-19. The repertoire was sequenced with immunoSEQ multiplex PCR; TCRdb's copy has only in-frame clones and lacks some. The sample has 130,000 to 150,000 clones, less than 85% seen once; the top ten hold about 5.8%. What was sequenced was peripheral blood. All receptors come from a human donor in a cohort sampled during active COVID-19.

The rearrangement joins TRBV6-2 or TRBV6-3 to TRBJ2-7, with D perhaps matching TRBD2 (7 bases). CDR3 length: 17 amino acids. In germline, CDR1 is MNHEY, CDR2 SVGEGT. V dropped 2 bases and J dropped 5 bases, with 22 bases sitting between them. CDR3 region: CASSYLGGWGRQDEQYF. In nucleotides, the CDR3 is TGTGCCAGCAGTTACCTCGGGGGGTGGGGGCGCCAGGACGAGCAGTACTTC.

This CDR3 is CASSFDRGGQETQYF. CDR3 coding DNA: TGTGCCAGCAGCTTCGACAGGGGTGGCCAAGAGACCCAGTACTTC. The chain links TRBV7-2 to TRBJ2-5; TRBD1 agrees at 8 bases. CDR1 is SGHTA, CDR2 FQGNSA, per germline. The V segment lost 3 bases and the J segment 1 base; nucleotides outside the gene matches: 4. The length of the CDR3 is 15 residues.

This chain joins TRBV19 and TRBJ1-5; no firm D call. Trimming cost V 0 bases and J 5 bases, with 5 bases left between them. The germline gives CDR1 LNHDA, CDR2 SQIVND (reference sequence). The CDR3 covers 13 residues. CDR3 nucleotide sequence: TGTGCCAGTAGTATAGATCTCGATCAGCCCCAGCATTTT. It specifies CASSIDLDQPQHF.

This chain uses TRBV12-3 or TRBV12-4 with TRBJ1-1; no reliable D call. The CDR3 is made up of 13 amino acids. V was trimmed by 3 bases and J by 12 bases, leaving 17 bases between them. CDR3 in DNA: TGTGCCAGCAGTTTCACGGGAAGGGCGGGCCCTTTCTTT. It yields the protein CASSFTGRAGPFF.

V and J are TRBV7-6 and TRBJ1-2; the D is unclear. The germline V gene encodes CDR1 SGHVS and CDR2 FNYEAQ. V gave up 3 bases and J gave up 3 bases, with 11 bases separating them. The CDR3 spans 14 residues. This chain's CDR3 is CASSLGSSYYGYTF. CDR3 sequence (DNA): TGTGCCAGCAGCTTGGGCAGCAGCTACTATGGCTACACCTTC. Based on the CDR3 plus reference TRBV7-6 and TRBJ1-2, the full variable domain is GAGVSQSPRYKVTKRGQDVALRCDPISGHVSLYWYRQALGQGPEFLTYFNYEAQQDKSGLPNDRFSAERPEGSISTLTIQRTEQRDSAMYRCASSLGSSYYGYTFGSGTRLTVV.

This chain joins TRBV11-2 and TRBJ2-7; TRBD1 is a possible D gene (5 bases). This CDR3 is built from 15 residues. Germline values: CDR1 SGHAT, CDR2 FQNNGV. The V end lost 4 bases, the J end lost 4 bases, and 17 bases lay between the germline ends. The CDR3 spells CASSSSWGKGYEQYF. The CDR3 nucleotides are TGTGCCAGCAGCTCCAGCTGGGGTAAGGGGTACGAGCAGTACTTC.

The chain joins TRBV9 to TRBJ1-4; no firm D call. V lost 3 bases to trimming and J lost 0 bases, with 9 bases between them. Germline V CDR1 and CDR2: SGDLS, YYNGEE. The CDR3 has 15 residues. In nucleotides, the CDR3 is TGTGCCAGCAGCGACGGGGTTGCAACTAATGAAAAACTGTTTTTT. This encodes CASSDGVATNEKLFF.

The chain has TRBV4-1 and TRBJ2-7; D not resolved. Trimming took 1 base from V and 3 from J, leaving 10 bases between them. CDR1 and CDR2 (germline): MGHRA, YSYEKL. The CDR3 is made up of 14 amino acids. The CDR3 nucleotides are TGCGCCAGCAGCCAAGTTGACACGAACTACGAGCAGTACTTC. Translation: CASSQVDTNYEQYF.

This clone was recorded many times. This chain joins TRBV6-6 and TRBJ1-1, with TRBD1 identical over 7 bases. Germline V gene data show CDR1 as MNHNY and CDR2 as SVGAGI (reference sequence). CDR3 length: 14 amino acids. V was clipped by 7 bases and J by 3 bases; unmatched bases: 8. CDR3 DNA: TGTGCCAGCATTCACCAGACAGGGCACACTGAAGCTTTCTTT. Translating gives CASIHQTGHTEAFF.

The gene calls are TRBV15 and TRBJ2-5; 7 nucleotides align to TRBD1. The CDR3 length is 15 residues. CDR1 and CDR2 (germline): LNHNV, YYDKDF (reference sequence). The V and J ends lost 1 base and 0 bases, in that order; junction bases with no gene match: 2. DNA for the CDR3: TGTGCCACCAGCAGAGGAACAGGGGACCAAGAGACCCAGTACTTC. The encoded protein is CATSRGTGDQETQYF.

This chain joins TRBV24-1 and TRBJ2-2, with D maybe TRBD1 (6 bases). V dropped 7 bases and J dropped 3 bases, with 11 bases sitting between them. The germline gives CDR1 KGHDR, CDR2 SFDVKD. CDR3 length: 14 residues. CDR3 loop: CATSESGDTGELFF. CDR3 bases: TGTGCCACCAGCGAGTCAGGGGACACCGGGGAGCTGTTTTTT.

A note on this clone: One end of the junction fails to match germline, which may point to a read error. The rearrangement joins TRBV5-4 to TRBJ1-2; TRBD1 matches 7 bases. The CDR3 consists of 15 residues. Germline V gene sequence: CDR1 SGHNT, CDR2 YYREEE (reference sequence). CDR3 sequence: CTSSWLGTASDGYTF. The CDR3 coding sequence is TGTACCAGCAGCTGGCTCGGGACAGCAAGCGATGGCTACACCTTC. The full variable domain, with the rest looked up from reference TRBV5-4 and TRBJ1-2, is ETGVTQSPTHLIKTRGQQVTLRCSSQSGHNTVSWYQQALGQGPQFIFQYYREEENGRGNFPPRFSGLQFPNYSSELNVNALELDDSALYLCTSSWLGTASDGYTFGSGTRLTVV.

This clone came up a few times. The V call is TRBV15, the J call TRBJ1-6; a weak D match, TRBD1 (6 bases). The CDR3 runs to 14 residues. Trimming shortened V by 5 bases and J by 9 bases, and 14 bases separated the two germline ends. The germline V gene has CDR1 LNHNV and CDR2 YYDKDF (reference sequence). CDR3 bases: TGTGCCACCAGCTTAGACAGGAAAGGTTCACCCCTCCACTTT. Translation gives CATSLDRKGSPLHF.

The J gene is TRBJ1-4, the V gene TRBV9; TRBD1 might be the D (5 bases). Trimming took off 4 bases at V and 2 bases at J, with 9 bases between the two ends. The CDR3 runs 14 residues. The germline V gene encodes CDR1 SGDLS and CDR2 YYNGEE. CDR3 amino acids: CASSLRQTNEKLFF. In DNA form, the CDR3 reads TGTGCCAGCAGCCTTCGACAGACTAATGAAAAACTGTTTTTT.

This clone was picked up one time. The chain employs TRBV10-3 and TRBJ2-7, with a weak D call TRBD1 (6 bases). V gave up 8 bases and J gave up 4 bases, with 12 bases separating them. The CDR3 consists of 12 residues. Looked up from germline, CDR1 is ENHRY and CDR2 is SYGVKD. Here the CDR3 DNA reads TGTGCCATCTCGGCCCAGGGGTACGAGCAGTACTTC. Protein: CAISAQGYEQYF.

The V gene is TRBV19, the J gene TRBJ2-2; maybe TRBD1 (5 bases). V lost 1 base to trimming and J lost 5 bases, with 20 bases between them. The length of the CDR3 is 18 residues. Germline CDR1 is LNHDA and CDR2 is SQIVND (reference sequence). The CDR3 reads CASSIGGLAGRWTGELFF. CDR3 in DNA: TGTGCCAGTAGTATAGGGGGTCTTGCAGGGCGGTGGACCGGGGAGCTGTTTTTT. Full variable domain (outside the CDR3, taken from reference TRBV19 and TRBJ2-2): DGGITQSPKYLFRKEGQNVTLSCEQNLNHDAMYWYRQDPGQGLRLIYYSQIVNDFQKGDIAEGYSVSREKKESFPLTVTSAQKNPTAFYLCASSIGGLAGRWTGELFFGEGSRLTVL.

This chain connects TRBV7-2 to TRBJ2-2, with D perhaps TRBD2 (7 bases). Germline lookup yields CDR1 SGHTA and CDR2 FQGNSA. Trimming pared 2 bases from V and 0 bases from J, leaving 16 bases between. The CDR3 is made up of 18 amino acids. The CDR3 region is CASSLKWAGASNTGELFF. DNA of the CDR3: TGTGCCAGCAGCTTAAAATGGGCGGGGGCTTCGAACACCGGGGAGCTGTTTTTT.

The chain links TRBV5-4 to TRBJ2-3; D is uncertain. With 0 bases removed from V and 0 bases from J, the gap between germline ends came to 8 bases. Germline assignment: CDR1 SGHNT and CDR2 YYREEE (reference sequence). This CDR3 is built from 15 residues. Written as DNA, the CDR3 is TGTGCCAGCAGCTTGGAACCCGCGAGCACAGATACGCAGTATTTT. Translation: CASSLEPASTDTQYF.

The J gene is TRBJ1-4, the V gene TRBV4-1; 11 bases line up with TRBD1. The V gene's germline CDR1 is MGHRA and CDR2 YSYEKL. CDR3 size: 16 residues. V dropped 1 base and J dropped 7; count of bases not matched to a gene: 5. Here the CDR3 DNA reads TGCGCCAGCAGCCAAGTTGGGGGGACAGGGGGTGAAAAACTGTTTTTT. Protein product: CASSQVGGTGGEKLFF.

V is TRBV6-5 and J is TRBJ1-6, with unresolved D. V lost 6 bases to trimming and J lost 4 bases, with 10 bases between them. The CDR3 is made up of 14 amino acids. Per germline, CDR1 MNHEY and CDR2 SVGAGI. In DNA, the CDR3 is TGTGCCAGCAGCCCCAGGAGGTATAATTCACCCCTCCACTTT. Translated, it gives CASSPRRYNSPLHF.

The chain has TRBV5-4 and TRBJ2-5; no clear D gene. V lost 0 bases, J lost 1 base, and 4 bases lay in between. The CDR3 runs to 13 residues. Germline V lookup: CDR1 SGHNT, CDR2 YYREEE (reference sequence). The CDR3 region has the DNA TGTGCCAGCAGCTTGGTCAGCCAAGAGACCCAGTACTTC. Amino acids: CASSLVSQETQYF.

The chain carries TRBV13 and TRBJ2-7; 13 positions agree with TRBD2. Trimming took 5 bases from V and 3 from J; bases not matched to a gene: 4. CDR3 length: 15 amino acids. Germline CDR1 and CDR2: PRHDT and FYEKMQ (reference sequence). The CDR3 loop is CASSPTSGGGYEQYF. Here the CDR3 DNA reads TGTGCCAGCAGCCCCACTAGCGGGGGGGGCTACGAGCAGTACTTC.

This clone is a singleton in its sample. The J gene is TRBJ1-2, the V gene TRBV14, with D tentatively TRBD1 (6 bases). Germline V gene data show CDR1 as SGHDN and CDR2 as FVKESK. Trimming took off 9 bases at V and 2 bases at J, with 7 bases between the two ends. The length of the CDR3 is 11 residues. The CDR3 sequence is CASDRNYGYTF. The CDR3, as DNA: TGTGCCAGTGACAGGAACTATGGCTACACCTTC.

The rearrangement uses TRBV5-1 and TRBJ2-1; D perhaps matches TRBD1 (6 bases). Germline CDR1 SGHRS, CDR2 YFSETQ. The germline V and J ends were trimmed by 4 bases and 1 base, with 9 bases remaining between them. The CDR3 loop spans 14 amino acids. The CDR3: CASSTGQSYNEQFF. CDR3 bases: TGCGCCAGCAGCACTGGACAGTCCTACAATGAGCAGTTCTTC.